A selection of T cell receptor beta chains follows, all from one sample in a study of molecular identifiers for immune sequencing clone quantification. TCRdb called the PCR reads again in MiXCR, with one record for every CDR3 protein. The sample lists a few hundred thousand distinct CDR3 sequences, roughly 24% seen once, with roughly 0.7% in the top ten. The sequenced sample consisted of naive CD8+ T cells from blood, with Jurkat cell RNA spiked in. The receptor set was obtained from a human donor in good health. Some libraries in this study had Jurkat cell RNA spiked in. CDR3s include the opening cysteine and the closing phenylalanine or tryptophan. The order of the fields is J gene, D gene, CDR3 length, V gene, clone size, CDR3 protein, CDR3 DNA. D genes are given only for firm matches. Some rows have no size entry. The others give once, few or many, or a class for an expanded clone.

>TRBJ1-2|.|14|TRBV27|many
CASSFRDGIYGYTF
TGTGCCAGCAGTTTTAGGGACGGTATCTATGGCTACACCTTC
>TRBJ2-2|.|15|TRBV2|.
CASSGPDGGTGELFF
TGTGCCAGCAGTGGTCCGGACGGCGGGACCGGGGAGCTGTTTTTT
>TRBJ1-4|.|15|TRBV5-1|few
CASSLERGARQKLFF
TGCGCCAGCAGCTTGGAGCGGGGGGCGCGCCAAAAACTGTTTTTT
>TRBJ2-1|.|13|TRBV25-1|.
CASSEVIYNEQFF
TGTGCCAGCAGTGAAGTAATCTACAATGAGCAGTTCTTC
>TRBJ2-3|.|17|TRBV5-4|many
CASSLEIGASSTDTQYF
TGTGCCAGCAGCTTGGAGATAGGTGCTTCGAGCACAGATACGCAGTATTTT
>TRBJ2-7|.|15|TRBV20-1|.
CSARDWQILSYEQYF
TGCAGTGCTAGAGATTGGCAAATTCTCTCCTACGAGCAGTACTTC
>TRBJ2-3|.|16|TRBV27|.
CASSLIPSGSTDTQYF
TGTGCCAGCAGCCTTATTCCCAGCGGAAGCACAGATACGCAGTATTTT
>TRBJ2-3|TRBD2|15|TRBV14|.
CASSQDGRMEDTQYF
TGTGCCAGCAGCCAAGACGGGAGGATGGAAGATACGCAGTATTTT
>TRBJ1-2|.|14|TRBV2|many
CASPNGAGPNGYTF
TGTGCCAGCCCGAACGGGGCAGGGCCTAATGGCTACACCTTC
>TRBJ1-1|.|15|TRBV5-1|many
CASSTDGDGNTEAFF
TGCGCCAGCAGCACGGACGGTGATGGTAACACTGAAGCTTTCTTT
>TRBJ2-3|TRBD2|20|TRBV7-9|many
CASSLVIGQLGLAGEDTQYF
TGTGCCAGCAGCTTAGTTATCGGCCAGCTGGGACTAGCGGGAGAAGATACGCAGTATTTT
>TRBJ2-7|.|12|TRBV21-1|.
CASRLMGYEQYF
TGTGCCAGCAGACTAATGGGGTACGAGCAGTACTTC
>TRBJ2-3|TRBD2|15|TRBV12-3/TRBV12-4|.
CASILSGLATDTQYF
TGTGCCAGCATCCTGTCGGGACTAGCCACAGATACGCAGTATTTT
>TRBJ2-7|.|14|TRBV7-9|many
CASSPPGGSYEQYF
TGTGCCAGCAGCCCCCCCGGCGGAAGCTACGAGCAGTACTTC
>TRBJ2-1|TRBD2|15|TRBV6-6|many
CASSQGLAGGAEQFF
TGTGCCAGCAGTCAGGGACTAGCGGGAGGGGCTGAGCAGTTCTTC
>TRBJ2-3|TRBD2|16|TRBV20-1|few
CSARDLSASGSDAQYF
TGCAGTGCTAGAGATCTCTCGGCTAGCGGGAGTGATGCGCAGTATTTT
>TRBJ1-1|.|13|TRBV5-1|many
CASSRGGSTEAFF
TGCGCCAGCAGCCGCGGGGGGTCAACTGAAGCTTTCTTT
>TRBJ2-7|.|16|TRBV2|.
CASAPGSVAPSYEQCF
TGTGCCAGCGCACCGGGTAGCGTGGCCCCGTCCTACGAGCAGTGCTTC
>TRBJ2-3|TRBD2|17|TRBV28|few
CASSSPQLAAGTDTQYF
TGTGCCAGCAGTTCCCCCCAACTAGCGGCCGGCACAGATACGCAGTATTTT
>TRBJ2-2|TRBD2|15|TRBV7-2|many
CASSLLGGRAGELFF
TGTGCCAGCAGCTTACTTGGCGGGAGGGCCGGGGAGCTGTTTTTT
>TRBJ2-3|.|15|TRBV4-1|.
CASSHAATSTDTQYF
TGCGCCAGCAGCCATGCGGCTACTAGCACAGATACGCAGTATTTT
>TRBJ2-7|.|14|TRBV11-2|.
CASSLGLGRYEQYF
TGTGCCAGCAGCTTAGGCCTCGGCCGTTATGAGCAGTACTTC
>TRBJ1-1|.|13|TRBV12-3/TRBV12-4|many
CASSYGQSTEAFF
TGTGCCAGCAGTTACGGACAGAGCACTGAAGCTTTCTTT
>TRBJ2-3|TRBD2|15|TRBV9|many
CASSVVGLAVDTQYF
TGTGCCAGCAGCGTAGTCGGACTAGCGGTGGATACGCAGTATTTT
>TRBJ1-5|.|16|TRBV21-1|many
CASSQSTVHSNQPQHF
TGTGCCAGCAGCCAATCGACAGTACATAGCAATCAGCCCCAGCATTTT
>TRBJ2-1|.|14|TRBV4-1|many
CASSQGARGNEQFF
TGCGCCAGCAGCCAAGGGGCCAGGGGAAATGAGCAGTTCTTC
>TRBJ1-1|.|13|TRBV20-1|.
CSTRIRGNTEAFF
TGCAGTACGAGAATCCGGGGGAACACTGAAGCTTTCTTT
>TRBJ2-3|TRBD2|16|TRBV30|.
CAWSVGLAGSTDMQYF
TGTGCCTGGAGTGTAGGGCTAGCGGGGAGCACAGATATGCAGTATTTT
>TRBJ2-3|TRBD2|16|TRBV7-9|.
CASSPGPSGSADAQYF
TGTGCCAGCAGCCCGGGCCCTAGCGGGAGTGCAGATGCGCAGTATTTT
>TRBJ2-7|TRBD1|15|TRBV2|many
CASIPPGQGPHEQYF
TGTGCCAGCATTCCCCCGGGACAGGGTCCCCACGAGCAGTACTTC
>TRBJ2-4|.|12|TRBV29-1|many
CSVWAEKNIQYF
TGCAGCGTTTGGGCGGAGAAAAACATTCAGTACTTC
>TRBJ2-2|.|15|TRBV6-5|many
CASSYTTGITGELFF
TGTGCCAGCAGTTACACAACAGGGATTACCGGGGAGCTGTTTTTT
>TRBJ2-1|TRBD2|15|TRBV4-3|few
CASSQDWTSSVEQFF
TGCGCCAGCAGCCAAGATTGGACTAGTTCCGTTGAGCAGTTCTTC
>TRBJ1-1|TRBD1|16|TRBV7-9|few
CASRPPGTGTDTEAFF
TGTGCCAGCAGACCTCCCGGGACAGGGACGGACACTGAAGCTTTCTTT
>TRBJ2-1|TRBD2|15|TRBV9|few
CASSVVVGGYNEQFF
TGTGCCAGCAGCGTAGTTGTGGGGGGGTATAATGAGCAGTTCTTC
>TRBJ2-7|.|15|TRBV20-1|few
CSARPFSGAYYEQYF
TGCAGTGCTAGGCCTTTCTCAGGGGCCTACTACGAGCAGTACTTC
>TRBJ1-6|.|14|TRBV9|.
CASSPQGSPSPLHF
TGTGCCAGCAGCCCCCAGGGAAGTCCTTCCCCCCTCCACTTT
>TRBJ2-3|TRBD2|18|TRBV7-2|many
CASSSPASGVFVTDTQYF
TGTGCCAGCAGCTCGCCCGCTAGCGGGGTATTTGTCACAGATACGCAGTATTTT
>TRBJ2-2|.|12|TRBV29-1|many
CSVDDRSGELFF
TGCAGCGTAGATGACAGATCCGGGGAGCTGTTTTTT
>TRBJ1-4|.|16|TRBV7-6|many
CASSSSGTRTNEKLFF
TGTGCCAGCAGCTCATCAGGGACCCGAACTAATGAAAAACTGTTTTTT
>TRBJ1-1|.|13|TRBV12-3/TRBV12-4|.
CTSSASKNTEAFF
TGTACCAGCAGTGCCAGCAAGAACACTGAAGCTTTCTTT
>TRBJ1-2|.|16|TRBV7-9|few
CASSLSFGTDYYGYTF
TGTGCCAGCAGCTTAAGTTTCGGGACCGATTACTATGGCTACACCTTC
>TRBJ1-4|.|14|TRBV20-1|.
CSARDWGTNEKLFF
TGCAGTGCTAGAGATTGGGGTACTAATGAAAAACTGTTTTTT
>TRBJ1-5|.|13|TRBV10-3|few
CAISADSNQPQHF
TGTGCCATCAGTGCTGACAGCAATCAGCCCCAGCATTTT
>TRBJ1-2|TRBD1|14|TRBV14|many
CASSQDGRGLGYTF
TGTGCCAGCAGCCAAGACGGCAGGGGGCTAGGCTACACCTTC
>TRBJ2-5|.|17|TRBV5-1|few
CASSLVRRHGVGETQHF
TGCGCCAGCAGCTTGGTTCGTCGGCATGGGGTCGGGGAGACCCAGCACTTC
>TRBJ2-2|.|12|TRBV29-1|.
CSVEDQGGELFF
TGCAGCGTTGAAGATCAGGGGGGGGAGCTGTTTTTT
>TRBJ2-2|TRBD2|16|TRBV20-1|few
CSARDRREEGTGELFF
TGCAGTGCTAGAGATAGGCGGGAGGAGGGGACCGGGGAGCTGTTTTTT
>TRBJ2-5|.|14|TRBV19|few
CASSLVGAAETQYF
TGTGCCAGTAGTCTGGTAGGGGCCGCAGAGACCCAGTACTTC
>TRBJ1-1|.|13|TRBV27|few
CASRDSMNTEAFF
TGTGCCAGCAGGGACAGCATGAACACTGAAGCTTTCTTT
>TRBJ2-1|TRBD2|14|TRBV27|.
CASWGLAGAVEQFF
TGTGCCAGCTGGGGGCTAGCGGGAGCGGTTGAGCAGTTCTTC
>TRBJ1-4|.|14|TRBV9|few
CASSPDPTNEKLFF
TGTGCCAGCAGCCCAGACCCAACTAATGAAAAACTGTTTTTT
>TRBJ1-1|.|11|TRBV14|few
CASSLGTRAFF
TGTGCCAGCAGCCTGGGGACGAGGGCTTTCTTT
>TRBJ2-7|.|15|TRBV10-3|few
CAISEAGVSSYEQYF
TGTGCCATCAGTGAGGCAGGCGTAAGCTCCTACGAGCAGTACTTC